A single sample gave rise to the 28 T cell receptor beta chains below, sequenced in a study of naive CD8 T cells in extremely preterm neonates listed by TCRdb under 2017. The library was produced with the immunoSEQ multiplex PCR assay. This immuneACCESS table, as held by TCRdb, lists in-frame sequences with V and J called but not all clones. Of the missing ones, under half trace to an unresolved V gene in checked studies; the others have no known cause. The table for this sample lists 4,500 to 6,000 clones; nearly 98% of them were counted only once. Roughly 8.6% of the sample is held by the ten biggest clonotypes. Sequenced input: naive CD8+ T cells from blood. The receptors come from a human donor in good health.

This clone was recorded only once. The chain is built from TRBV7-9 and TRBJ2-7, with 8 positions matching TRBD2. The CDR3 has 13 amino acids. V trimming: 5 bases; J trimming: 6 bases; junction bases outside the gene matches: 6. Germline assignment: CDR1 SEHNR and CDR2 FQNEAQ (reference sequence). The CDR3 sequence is CASSVSGSFEQYF. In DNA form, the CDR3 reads TGTGCCAGCAGCGTGAGCGGGAGTTTCGAGCAGTACTTC.

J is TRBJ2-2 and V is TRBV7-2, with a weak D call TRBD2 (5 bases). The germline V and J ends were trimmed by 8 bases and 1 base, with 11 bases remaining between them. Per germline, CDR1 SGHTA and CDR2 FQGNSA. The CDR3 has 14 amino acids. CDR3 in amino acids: CASGIGRNTGELFF. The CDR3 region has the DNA TGTGCCAGCGGAATAGGGAGGAACACCGGGGAGCTGTTTTTT.

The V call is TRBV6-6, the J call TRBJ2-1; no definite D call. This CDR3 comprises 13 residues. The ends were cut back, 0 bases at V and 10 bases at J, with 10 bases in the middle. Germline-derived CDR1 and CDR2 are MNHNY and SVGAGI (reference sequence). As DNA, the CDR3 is TGTGCCAGCAGTTACTCGCTAGTTTGGGAGCAGTTCTTC. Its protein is CASSYSLVWEQFF.

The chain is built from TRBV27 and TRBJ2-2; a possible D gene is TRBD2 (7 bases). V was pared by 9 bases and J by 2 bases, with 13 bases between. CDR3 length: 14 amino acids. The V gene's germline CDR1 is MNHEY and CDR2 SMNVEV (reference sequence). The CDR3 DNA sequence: TGTGCCAGTTCCGGGGGGCCAAACACCGGGGAGCTGTTTTTT. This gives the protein CASSGGPNTGELFF.

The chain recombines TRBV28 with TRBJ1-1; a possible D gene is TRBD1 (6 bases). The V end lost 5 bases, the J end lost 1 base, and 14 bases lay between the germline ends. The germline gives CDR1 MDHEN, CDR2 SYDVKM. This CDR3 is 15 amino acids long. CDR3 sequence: CASSGTGFGNTEAFF. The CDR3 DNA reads TGTGCCAGCAGTGGAACAGGGTTCGGGAACACTGAAGCTTTCTTT.

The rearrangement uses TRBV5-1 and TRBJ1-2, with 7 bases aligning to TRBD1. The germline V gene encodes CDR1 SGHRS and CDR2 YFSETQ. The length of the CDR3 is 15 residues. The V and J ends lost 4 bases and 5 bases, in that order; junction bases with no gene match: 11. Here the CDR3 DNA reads TGCGCCAGCAGCCTGGAGCGGGGGACAGAGTATGGCTACACCTTC. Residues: CASSLERGTEYGYTF. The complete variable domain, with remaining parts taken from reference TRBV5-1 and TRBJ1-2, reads KAGVTQTPRYLIKTRGQQVTLSCSPISGHRSVSWYQQTPGQGLQFLFEYFSETQRNKGNFPGRFSGRQFSNSRSEMNVSTLELGDSALYLCASSLERGTEYGYTFGSGTRLTVV.

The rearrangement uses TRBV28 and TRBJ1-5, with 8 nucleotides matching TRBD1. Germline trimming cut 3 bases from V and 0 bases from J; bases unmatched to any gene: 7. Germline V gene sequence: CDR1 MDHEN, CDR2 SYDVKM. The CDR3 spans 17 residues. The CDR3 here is CASSLDREIVSNQPQHF. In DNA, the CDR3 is TGTGCCAGCAGTTTGGACAGGGAGATCGTTAGCAATCAGCCCCAGCATTTT.

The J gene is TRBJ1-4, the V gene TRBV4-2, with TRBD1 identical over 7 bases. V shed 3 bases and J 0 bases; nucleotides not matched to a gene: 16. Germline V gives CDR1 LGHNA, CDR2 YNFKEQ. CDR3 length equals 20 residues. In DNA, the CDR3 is TGTGCCAGCAGCCATGTATTTCAGGACAGGAAATCTGCAACTAATGAAAAACTGTTTTTT. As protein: CASSHVFQDRKSATNEKLFF.

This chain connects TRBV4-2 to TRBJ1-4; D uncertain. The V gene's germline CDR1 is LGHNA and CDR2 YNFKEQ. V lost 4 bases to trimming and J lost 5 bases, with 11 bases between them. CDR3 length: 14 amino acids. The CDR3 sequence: CASSPAGENEKLFF. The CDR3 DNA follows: TGTGCCAGCAGCCCAGCCGGGGAGAATGAAAAACTGTTTTTT.

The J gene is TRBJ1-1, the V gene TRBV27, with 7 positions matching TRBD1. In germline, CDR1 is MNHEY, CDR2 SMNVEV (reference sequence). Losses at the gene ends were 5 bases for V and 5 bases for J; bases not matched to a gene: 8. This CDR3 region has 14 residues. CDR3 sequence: CASSRQGLWTEAFF. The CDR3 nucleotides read TGTGCCAGCAGTCGACAGGGCCTGTGGACTGAAGCTTTCTTT.

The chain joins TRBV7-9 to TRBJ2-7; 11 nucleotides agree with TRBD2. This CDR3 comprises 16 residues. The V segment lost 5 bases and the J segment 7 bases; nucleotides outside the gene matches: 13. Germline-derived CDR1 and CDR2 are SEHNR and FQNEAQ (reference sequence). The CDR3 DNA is TGTGCCAGCAGCAACAACAGGCTAGCGGGAGGTCGGGAGCAGTACTTC. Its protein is CASSNNRLAGGREQYF.

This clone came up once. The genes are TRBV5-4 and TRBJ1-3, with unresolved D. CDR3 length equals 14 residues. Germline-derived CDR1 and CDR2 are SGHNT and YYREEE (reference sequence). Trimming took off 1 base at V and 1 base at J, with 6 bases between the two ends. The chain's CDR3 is CASSLSGSGNTIYF. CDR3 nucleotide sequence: TGTGCCAGCAGCTTGTCCGGGTCTGGAAACACCATATATTTT.

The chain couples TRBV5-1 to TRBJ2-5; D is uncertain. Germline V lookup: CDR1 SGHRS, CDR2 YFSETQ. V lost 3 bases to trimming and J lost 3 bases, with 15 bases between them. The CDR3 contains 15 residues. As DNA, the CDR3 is TGCGCCAGCAGCTACCTCCCAGGTCCTGAAGAGACCCAGTACTTC. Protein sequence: CASSYLPGPEETQYF.

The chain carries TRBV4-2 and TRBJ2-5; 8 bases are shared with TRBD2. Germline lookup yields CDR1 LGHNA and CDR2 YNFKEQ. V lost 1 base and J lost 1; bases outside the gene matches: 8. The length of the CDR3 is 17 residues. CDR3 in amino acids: CASSQVSSGDFQETQYF. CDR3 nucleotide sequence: TGTGCCAGCAGCCAAGTTAGTAGCGGGGATTTCCAAGAGACCCAGTACTTC.

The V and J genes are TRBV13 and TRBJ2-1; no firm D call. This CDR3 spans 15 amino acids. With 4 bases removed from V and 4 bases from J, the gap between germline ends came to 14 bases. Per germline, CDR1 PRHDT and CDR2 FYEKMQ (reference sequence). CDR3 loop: CASSSPRLAYNEQFF. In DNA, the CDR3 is TGTGCCAGCAGCTCCCCCCGGTTAGCATACAATGAGCAGTTCTTC.

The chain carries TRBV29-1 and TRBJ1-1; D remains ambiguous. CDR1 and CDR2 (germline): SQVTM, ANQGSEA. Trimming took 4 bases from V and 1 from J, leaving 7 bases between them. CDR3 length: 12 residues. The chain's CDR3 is CSVVGENTEAFF. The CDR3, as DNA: TGCAGCGTTGTTGGAGAGAACACTGAAGCTTTCTTT.

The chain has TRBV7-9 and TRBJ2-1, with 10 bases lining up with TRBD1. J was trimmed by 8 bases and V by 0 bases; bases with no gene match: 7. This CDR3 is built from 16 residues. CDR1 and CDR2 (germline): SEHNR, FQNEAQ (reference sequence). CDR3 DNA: TGTGCCAGCAGCTTAGCCCCCCGGGACAGGGGATATGAGCAGTTCTTC. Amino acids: CASSLAPRDRGYEQFF.

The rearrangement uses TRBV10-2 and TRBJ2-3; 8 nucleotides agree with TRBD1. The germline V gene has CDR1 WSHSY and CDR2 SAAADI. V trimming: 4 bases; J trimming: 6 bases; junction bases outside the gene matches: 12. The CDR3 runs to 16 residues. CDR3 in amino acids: CASSVPQGGGMDTQYF. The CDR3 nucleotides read TGCGCCAGCAGTGTCCCACAGGGGGGCGGGATGGATACGCAGTATTTT.

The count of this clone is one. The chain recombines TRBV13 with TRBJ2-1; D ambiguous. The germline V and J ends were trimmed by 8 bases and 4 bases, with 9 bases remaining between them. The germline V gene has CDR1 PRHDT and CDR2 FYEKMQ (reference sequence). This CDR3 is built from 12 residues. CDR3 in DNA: TGTGCCAGCCAACTATTTTACAATGAGCAGTTCTTC. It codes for CASQLFYNEQFF.

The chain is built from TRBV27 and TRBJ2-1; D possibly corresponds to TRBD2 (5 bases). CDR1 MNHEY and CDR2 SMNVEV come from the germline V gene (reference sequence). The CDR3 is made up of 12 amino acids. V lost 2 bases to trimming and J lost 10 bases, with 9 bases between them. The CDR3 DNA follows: TGTGCCAGCAGTTTACCTAGCCGAGAGCAGTTCTTC. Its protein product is CASSLPSREQFF.

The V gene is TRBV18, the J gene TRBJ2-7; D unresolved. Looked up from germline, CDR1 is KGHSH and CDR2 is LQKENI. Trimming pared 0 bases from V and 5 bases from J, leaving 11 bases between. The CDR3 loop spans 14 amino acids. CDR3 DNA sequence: TGTGCCAGCTCACCACCAGCCGTTTTAGACGAGCAGTACTTC. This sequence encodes CASSPPAVLDEQYF.

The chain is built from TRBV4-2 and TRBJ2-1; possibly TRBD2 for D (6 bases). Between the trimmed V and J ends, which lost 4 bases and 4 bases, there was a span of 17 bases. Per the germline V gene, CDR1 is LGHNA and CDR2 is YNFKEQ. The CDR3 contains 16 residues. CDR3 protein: CASSPNLAGIYNEQFF. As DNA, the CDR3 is TGTGCCAGCAGCCCGAACCTGGCGGGGATATACAATGAGCAGTTCTTC.

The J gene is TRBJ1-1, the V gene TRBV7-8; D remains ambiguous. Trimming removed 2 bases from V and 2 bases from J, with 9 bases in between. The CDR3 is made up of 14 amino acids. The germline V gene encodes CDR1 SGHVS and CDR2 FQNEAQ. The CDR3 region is CASSLFEPNTEAFF. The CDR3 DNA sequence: TGTGCCAGCAGCTTATTTGAGCCTAACACTGAAGCTTTCTTT.

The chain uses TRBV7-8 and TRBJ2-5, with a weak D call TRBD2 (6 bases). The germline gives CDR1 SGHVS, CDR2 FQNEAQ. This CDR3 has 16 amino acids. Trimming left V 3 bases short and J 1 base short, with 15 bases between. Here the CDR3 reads CASSFGSGSGQETQYF. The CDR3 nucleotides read TGTGCCAGCAGCTTTGGTTCGGGTAGCGGCCAAGAGACCCAGTACTTC.

CDR3 DNA: TGCAGCGCATGGGCCGGGGGGTCCTACAATGAGCAGTTCTTC. Translation gives CSAWAGGSYNEQFF. The chain combines TRBV29-1 with TRBJ2-1; TRBD2 agrees at 7 bases. Germline V CDR1 and CDR2: SQVTM, ANQGSEA. Unmatched junction bases numbered 7, after V lost 7 bases and J lost 1 base. There are 14 residues in the CDR3.

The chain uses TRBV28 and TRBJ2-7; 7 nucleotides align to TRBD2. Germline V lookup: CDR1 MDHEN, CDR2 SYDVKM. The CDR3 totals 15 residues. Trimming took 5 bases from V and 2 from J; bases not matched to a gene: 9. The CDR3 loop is CASSVRGVAAYEQYF. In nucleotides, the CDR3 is TGTGCCAGCAGTGTACGGGGGGTAGCGGCCTACGAGCAGTACTTC.

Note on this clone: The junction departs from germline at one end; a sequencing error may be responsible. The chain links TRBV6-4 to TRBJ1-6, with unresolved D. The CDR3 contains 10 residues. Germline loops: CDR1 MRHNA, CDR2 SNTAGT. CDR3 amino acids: CTLGNSPLHF. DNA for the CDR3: TGCACCTTGGGCAATTCACCCCTCCACTTT.

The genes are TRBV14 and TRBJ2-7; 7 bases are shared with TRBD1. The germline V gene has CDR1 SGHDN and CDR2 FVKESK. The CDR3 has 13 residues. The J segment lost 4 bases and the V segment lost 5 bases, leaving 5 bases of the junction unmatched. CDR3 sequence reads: CASSEGTAYEQYV. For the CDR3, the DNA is TGTGCCAGCAGCGAAGGGACAGCATACGAGCAGTACGTC.